The clone carrying this T cell receptor beta chain was counted many times. Antigen specificity is unknown. The V gene lost 3 bases and the J gene lost 4 bases, with 9 bases spanning the gap. The CDR3 is 13 amino acids. The data originate from a study of CD8 T cells in ankylosing spondylitis. Quantitative 5'-RACE with molecular barcodes produced the TCR beta libraries. TCRdb reanalysed the 5' RACE reads using MiXCR and keeps one entry per CDR3 protein. The repertoire includes some 840,000 distinct CDR3 sequences, approximately 12% of them detected once, and approximately 0.5% sits in the top ten. Points from the study as a whole: CD8+ disease-linked clones were present at relatively low frequencies in blood. Ankylosing spondylitis blood appeared to carry a characteristic TCR beta motif of roughly 8 highly homologous variants.

The specimen was blood, either unsorted or a sorted T cell fraction (not recorded which). V gene TRBV12-3 or TRBV12-4 combines with J gene TRBJ1-2; D is perhaps TRBD1 (5 bases). The TCR was taken from a male donor with ankylosing spondylitis. The CDR3: CASSFRGSYGYTF. In nucleotides, the CDR3 is TGTGCCAGCAGTTTTCGGGGGAGCTATGGCTACACCTTC.